This T cell receptor (beta chain) was identified in a study of cytomegalovirus exposure and HLA in healthy donors. Findings of the study overall: TCR beta chain V- and J-gene trimming was linked, in a later analysis, to a missense variant in DCLRE1C.

Comment on this clone: Its antigen is unidentified.

A multiplex PCR was run with 60 Vbeta primers and 13 Jbeta primers. Profiling relied on immunoSEQ multiplex PCR, and the TCRdb table lists in-frame clones only, not all of them. Seen here are approximately 190,000 clones, 60% to 80% observed once, and the top ten hold roughly 2%. The CDR3 sequence is 14 residues long. Germline-derived CDR1 and CDR2 are SQVTM and ANQGSEA. Trimming pared 0 bases from V and 8 bases from J, leaving 13 bases between. The sample was PBMCs. This chain uses TRBV29-1 with TRBJ1-4; maybe TRBD1 (6 bases). The origin of this receptor is a woman in her twenties or thirties in good health and CMV-seropositive. The CDR3 here is CSVEEPRGKEKLFF. CDR3 coding DNA: TGCAGCGTTGAAGAACCCAGGGGAAAGGAAAAACTGTTTTTT. Variable domain in full (rest from reference TRBV29-1 and TRBJ1-4): SAVISQKPSRDICQRGTSLTIQCQVDSQVTMMFWYRQQPGQSLTLIATANQGSEATYESGFVIDKFPISRPNLTFSTLTVSNMSPEDSSIYLCSVEEPRGKEKLFFGSGTQLSVL.